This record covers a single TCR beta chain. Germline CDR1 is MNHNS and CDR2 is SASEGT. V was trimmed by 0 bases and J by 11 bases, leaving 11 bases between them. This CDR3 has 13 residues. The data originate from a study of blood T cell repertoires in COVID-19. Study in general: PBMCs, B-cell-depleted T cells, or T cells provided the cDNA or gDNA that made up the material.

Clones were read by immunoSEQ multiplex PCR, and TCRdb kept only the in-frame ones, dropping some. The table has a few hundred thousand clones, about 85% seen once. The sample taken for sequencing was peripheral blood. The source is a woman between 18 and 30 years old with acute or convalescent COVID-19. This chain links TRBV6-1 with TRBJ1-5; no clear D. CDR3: CASSEAPQSAQHF. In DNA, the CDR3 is TGTGCCAGCAGTGAAGCGCCCCAGAGCGCCCAGCATTTT.